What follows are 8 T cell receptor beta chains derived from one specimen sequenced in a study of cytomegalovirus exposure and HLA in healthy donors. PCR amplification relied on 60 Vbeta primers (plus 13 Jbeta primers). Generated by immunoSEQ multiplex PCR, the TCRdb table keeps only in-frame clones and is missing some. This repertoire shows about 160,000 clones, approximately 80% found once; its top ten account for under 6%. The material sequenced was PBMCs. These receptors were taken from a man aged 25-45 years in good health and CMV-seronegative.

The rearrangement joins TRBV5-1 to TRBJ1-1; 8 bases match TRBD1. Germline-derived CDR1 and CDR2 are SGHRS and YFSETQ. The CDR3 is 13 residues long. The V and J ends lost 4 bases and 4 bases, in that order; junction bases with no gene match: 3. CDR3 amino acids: CASSLDRVTEAFF. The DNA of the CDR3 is TGCGCCAGCAGCCTGGACAGGGTCACTGAAGCTTTCTTT.

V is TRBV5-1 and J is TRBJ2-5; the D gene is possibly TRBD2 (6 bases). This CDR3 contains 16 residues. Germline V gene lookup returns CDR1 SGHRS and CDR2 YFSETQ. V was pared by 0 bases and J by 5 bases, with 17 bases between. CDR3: CASSLEMGGDQETQYF. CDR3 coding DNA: TGCGCCAGCAGCTTGGAGATGGGAGGTGATCAGGAGACCCAGTACTTC.

The CDR3 nucleotides are TGCGCCAGCAGCCAAAGACTAGCGGGGGGCCTTCAAGAGACCCAGTACTTC. This encodes CASSQRLAGGLQETQYF. The J gene is TRBJ2-5, the V gene TRBV4-3; 13 bases fit TRBD2. This CDR3 spans 17 amino acids. Trimming removed 2 bases from V and 2 bases from J; junction bases left unmatched: 5. Germline loops: CDR1 LGHNA, CDR2 YSLEER.

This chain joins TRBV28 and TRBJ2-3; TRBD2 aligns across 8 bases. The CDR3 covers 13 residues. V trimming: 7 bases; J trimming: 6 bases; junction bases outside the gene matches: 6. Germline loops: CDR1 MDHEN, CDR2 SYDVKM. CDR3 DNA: TGTGCCAGCACCCCTCGCGGGGGGGATACGCAGTATTTT. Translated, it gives CASTPRGGDTQYF.

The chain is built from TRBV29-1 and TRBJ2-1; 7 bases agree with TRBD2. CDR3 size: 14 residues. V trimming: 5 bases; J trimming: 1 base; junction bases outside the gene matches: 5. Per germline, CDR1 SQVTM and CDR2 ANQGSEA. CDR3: CSVTGGRSYNEQFF. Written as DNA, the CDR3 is TGCAGCGTTACTGGCGGGAGATCCTACAATGAGCAGTTCTTC.

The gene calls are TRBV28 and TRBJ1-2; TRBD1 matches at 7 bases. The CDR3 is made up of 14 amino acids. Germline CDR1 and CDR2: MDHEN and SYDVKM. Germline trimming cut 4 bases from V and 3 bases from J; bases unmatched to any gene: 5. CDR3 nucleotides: TGTGCCAGCAGTTACAGGGGAAAACACTATGGCTACACCTTC. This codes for CASSYRGKHYGYTF.

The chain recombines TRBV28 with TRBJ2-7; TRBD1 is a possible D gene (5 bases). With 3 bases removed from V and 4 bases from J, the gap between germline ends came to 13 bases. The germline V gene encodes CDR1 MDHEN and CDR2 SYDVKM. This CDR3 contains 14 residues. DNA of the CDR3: TGTGCCAGCAGTTTTGGGGTTAAGGGGTACGAGCAGTACTTC. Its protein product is CASSFGVKGYEQYF. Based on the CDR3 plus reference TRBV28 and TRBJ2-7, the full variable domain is DVKVTQSSRYLVKRTGEKVFLECVQDMDHENMFWYRQDPGLGLRLIYFSYDVKMKEKGDIPEGYSVSREKKERFSLILESASTNQTSMYLCASSFGVKGYEQYFGPGTRLTVT.

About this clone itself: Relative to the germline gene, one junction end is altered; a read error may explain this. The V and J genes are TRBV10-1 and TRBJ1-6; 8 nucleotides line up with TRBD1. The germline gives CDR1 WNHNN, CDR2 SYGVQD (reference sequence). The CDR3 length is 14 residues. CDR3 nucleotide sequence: TGCGCCAGCAGTGGACTAGAAGGAGACAGGGGATGGGGGTTT. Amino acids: CASSGLEGDRGWGF.